These 23 T cell receptor beta chains share one sample of origin, sequenced in a study of shared clonotypes between healthy human individuals. Naive CD8 cells, CD45RO-negative and positively selected for CCR7, excluded terminally differentiated effector memory CD45RA+ cells. Clones were read by immunoSEQ multiplex PCR, and TCRdb kept only the in-frame ones, dropping some. The profile covers around 2.1 million clones, with about 93% appearing a single time and approximately 1.7% taken by the ten largest. Sequencing was carried out using naive CD8+ T cells from PBMCs. Every receptor here comes from a man aged 18-30 years in good health. Some clones in this sample may be carry-over from other donors' samples.

The chain is built from TRBV25-1 and TRBJ2-7; D gene unclear. This CDR3 is 14 amino acids long. V lost 0 bases to trimming and J lost 2 bases, with 8 bases between them. The germline V gene has CDR1 MGHDK and CDR2 SYGVNS. CDR3 nucleotides: TGTGCCAGCAGTGAATATGGAACAGCCTACGAGCAGTACTTC. Translating gives CASSEYGTAYEQYF.

The chain carries TRBV27 and TRBJ1-2, with a tentative D call TRBD1 (5 bases). This CDR3 has 15 amino acids. Germline V gene lookup returns CDR1 MNHEY and CDR2 SMNVEV (reference sequence). Trimming removed 5 bases from V and 2 bases from J, with 15 bases in between. CDR3 residues: CASSPVPGTNYGYTF. CDR3 nucleotide sequence: TGTGCCAGCAGTCCCGTCCCAGGGACCAACTATGGCTACACCTTC.

The chain has TRBV5-8 and TRBJ2-7, with D perhaps matching TRBD1 (5 bases). The V end lost 2 bases, the J end lost 2 bases, and 14 bases lay between the germline ends. The CDR3 consists of 15 residues. The germline V gene has CDR1 SGHTS and CDR2 YDEGEE. CDR3 sequence (DNA): TGTGCCAGCAGCTTCATTGACAGACTTCCCTACGAGCAGTACTTC. The encoded protein is CASSFIDRLPYEQYF.

This sequence joins TRBV13 and TRBJ1-3; the match to TRBD1 covers 8 bases. J was trimmed by 0 bases and V by 4 bases; bases with no gene match: 14. The CDR3 totals 19 residues. Looked up from germline, CDR1 is PRHDT and CDR2 is FYEKMQ (reference sequence). CDR3 loop: CASSSPQDRVELSGNTIYF. The CDR3 DNA reads TGTGCCAGCAGCTCCCCCCAGGACAGGGTAGAGCTCTCTGGAAACACCATATATTTT.

The chain is built from TRBV7-9 and TRBJ2-1, with unresolved D. The germline V gene encodes CDR1 SEHNR and CDR2 FQNEAQ (reference sequence). Trimming removed 5 bases from V and 0 bases from J, with 14 bases in between. There are 16 residues in the CDR3. The CDR3 DNA sequence: TGTGCCAGCAGCCTCTCCTCGGCGAGCTCCTACAATGAGCAGTTCTTC. The encoded protein is CASSLSSASSYNEQFF.

The J gene is TRBJ2-7, the V gene TRBV6-6, with 8 positions matching TRBD2. With 0 bases clipped from V and 1 base from J, the junction kept 2 bases outside the gene matches. This CDR3 has 15 residues. CDR1 is MNHNY, CDR2 SVGAGI, per germline (reference sequence). This CDR3 is CASSYSVAGSYEQYF. DNA of the CDR3: TGTGCCAGCAGTTACTCGGTAGCGGGGTCCTACGAGCAGTACTTC.

The chain combines TRBV9 with TRBJ2-5, with 9 bases aligning to TRBD2. Germline CDR1 reads SGDLS; CDR2 reads YYNGEE. With 3 bases clipped from V and 4 bases from J, the junction kept 7 bases outside the gene matches. The CDR3 extends over 15 amino acids. The CDR3 spells CASSAYSGSGETQYF. Written as DNA, the CDR3 is TGTGCCAGCAGCGCCTATAGCGGGAGTGGAGAGACCCAGTACTTC.

The rearrangement uses TRBV13 and TRBJ1-2, with D possibly being TRBD1 (6 bases). V gave up 5 bases and J gave up 8 bases, with 12 bases separating them. CDR3 length: 12 residues. Germline values: CDR1 PRHDT, CDR2 FYEKMQ (reference sequence). The CDR3 bases are TGTGCCAGCAGCCCCGACAGGAAGGGCTACACCTTC. Protein sequence: CASSPDRKGYTF.

V gene TRBV10-3 combines with J gene TRBJ1-1; D ambiguous. Germline V lookup: CDR1 ENHRY, CDR2 SYGVKD. The CDR3 is 16 amino acids. With 4 bases removed from V and 0 bases from J, the gap between germline ends came to 15 bases. Here the CDR3 DNA reads TGTGCCATCAGTGGGCTACAGTCGGACCTGAACACTGAAGCTTTCTTT. As protein: CAISGLQSDLNTEAFF.

The chain uses TRBV5-8 and TRBJ2-1; D call uncertain. The germline V gene encodes CDR1 SGHTS and CDR2 YDEGEE. The CDR3 is 15 residues long. The V end lost 0 bases, the J end lost 2 bases, and 9 bases lay between the germline ends. The CDR3 reads CASSLAVPAYNEQFF. CDR3 coding DNA: TGTGCCAGCAGCTTGGCGGTCCCGGCCTACAATGAGCAGTTCTTC.

The V gene is TRBV27, the J gene TRBJ1-4; 11 bases align to TRBD1. Germline V gives CDR1 MNHEY, CDR2 SMNVEV (reference sequence). The CDR3 consists of 15 residues. The V gene end was trimmed by 5 bases and the J gene end by 8 bases; junction bases not matched to a gene: 7. In DNA, the CDR3 is TGTGCCAGCAGTCTCCACGGACAGGGGGCGGAAAAACTGTTTTTT. Residues: CASSLHGQGAEKLFF.

The chain combines TRBV27 with TRBJ2-6; TRBD1 or TRBD2 may be the D gene (7 bases each). This CDR3 contains 16 residues. The ends were cut back, 9 bases at V and 2 bases at J, with 17 bases in the middle. Germline-derived CDR1 and CDR2 are MNHEY and SMNVEV (reference sequence). The CDR3 protein is CARGQRDPTGANVLTF. In nucleotides, the CDR3 is TGTGCCAGGGGACAGCGGGACCCCACTGGGGCCAACGTCCTGACTTTC.

This clone was seen a few times. The V call is TRBV19, the J call TRBJ1-1, with D hard to call. V was pared by 10 bases and J by 5 bases, with 17 bases between. CDR1 LNHDA and CDR2 SQIVND come from the germline V gene (reference sequence). CDR3 length: 13 amino acids. DNA of the CDR3: TGTGCCACCCGCCCAATAATGGGGACTGAAGCTTTCTTT. Translation: CATRPIMGTEAFF.

The chain employs TRBV5-8 and TRBJ1-5; TRBD1 is a possible D gene (6 bases). The CDR3 is made up of 15 amino acids. V was shortened by 4 bases and J by 7 bases, with 18 bases between the two germline ends. Per the germline V gene, CDR1 is SGHTS and CDR2 is YDEGEE. The CDR3 loop is CASSPDLGGAQPQHF. In DNA form, the CDR3 reads TGTGCCAGCAGCCCAGATCTTGGGGGCGCGCAGCCCCAGCATTTT. The full variable domain, in which reference TRBV5-8 and TRBJ1-5 provide the parts outside the CDR3, is EAGVTQSPTHLIKTRGQQATLRCSPISGHTSVYWYQQALGLGLQFLLWYDEGEERNRGNFPPRFSGRQFPNYSSELNVNALELEDSALYLCASSPDLGGAQPQHFGDGTRLSIL.

This clone has a single count. The rearrangement links TRBV9 to TRBJ2-3, with 7 bases lining up with TRBD1. The germline V gene has CDR1 SGDLS and CDR2 YYNGEE. This CDR3 contains 15 residues. The trim removed 0 bases at V and 5 bases at J, leaving 6 bases unmatched. The DNA of the CDR3 is TGTGCCAGCAGCGTAGCCTCGACAGGGTTAGATACGCAGTATTTT. It is translated as CASSVASTGLDTQYF.

This rearrangement joins TRBV6-6 to TRBJ2-2, with D unclear. V lost 0 bases and J 4 bases, leaving 3 bases between the germline ends. The CDR3 consists of 13 residues. The V gene's germline CDR1 is MNHNY and CDR2 SVGAGI (reference sequence). The CDR3 coding sequence is TGTGCCAGCAGTTACTCAACCACCGGGGAGCTGTTTTTT. This gives the protein CASSYSTTGELFF.

The gene calls are TRBV5-6 and TRBJ2-2; possibly TRBD1 or TRBD2 for D (5 bases each). V lost 2 bases to trimming and J lost 6 bases, with 14 bases between them. Germline V gene sequence: CDR1 SGHDT, CDR2 YYEEEE. This CDR3 has 15 residues. The CDR3 bases are TGTGCCAGCAGCTTTGGGCCAAGAGGGGCCGGGGAGCTGTTTTTT. This gives the protein CASSFGPRGAGELFF. The full variable domain, in which reference TRBV5-6 and TRBJ2-2 provide the parts outside the CDR3, is DAGVTQSPTHLIKTRGQQVTLRCSPKSGHDTVSWYQQALGQGPQFIFQYYEEEERQRGNFPDRFSGHQFPNYSSELNVNALLLGDSALYLCASSFGPRGAGELFFGEGSRLTVL.

The rearrangement links TRBV7-9 to TRBJ2-1; D possibly corresponds to TRBD2 (7 bases). Trimming left V 1 base short and J 5 bases short, with 18 bases between. The CDR3 loop spans 17 amino acids. The germline gives CDR1 SEHNR, CDR2 FQNEAQ (reference sequence). The CDR3 protein is CASSLGAGAFLDNEQFF. The CDR3 coding sequence is TGTGCCAGCAGCTTAGGTGCGGGGGCGTTTTTGGACAATGAGCAGTTCTTC. Variable domain in full (rest from reference TRBV7-9 and TRBJ2-1): DTGVSQNPRHKITKRGQNVTFRCDPISEHNRLYWYRQTLGQGPEFLTYFQNEAQLEKSRLLSDRFSAERPKGSFSTLEIQRTEQGDSAMYLCASSLGAGAFLDNEQFFGPGTRLTVL.

The rearrangement uses TRBV30 and TRBJ2-7; 7 positions agree with TRBD2. This CDR3 spans 13 amino acids. Germline V gives CDR1 GTSNPN, CDR2 SVGIG (reference sequence). After removal of 6 bases from V and 3 bases from J, the junction contained 8 bases not matched to a gene. The CDR3 is CACEPGLLYEQYF. CDR3 nucleotides: TGTGCCTGTGAACCGGGACTACTCTACGAGCAGTACTTC.

V is TRBV2 and J is TRBJ2-1, with D possibly matching TRBD2 (6 bases). The germline CDR1 and CDR2 sequences are SNHLY and FYNNEI. CDR3 length: 13 residues. Trimming stripped 0 bases from V and 8 bases from J, with 8 bases between. The CDR3 sequence: CASSEAERDEQFF. Here the CDR3 DNA reads TGTGCCAGCAGTGAAGCGGAGCGGGATGAGCAGTTCTTC.

This chain joins TRBV7-9 and TRBJ1-4, with 8 positions matching TRBD1. Germline CDR1 reads SEHNR; CDR2 reads FQNEAQ (reference sequence). The CDR3 is 17 residues long. J gave up 4 bases and V 5 bases, and 12 bases lay outside the gene matches. Here the CDR3 reads CASSPGDRRTGNEKLFF. DNA of the CDR3: TGTGCCAGCAGCCCAGGGGACAGGAGAACGGGTAATGAAAAACTGTTTTTT.

This chain uses TRBV4-2 with TRBJ1-2, with D perhaps matching TRBD1 (5 bases). The V gene lost 2 bases and the J gene lost 8 bases, with 24 bases spanning the gap. The CDR3 length is 17 residues. Germline V CDR1 and CDR2: LGHNA, YNFKEQ. CDR3 in amino acids: CASSQPQGRGGKGGYTF. Written as DNA, the CDR3 is TGTGCCAGCAGCCAACCGCAGGGTCGCGGGGGGAAGGGGGGCTACACCTTC.

V and J are TRBV9 and TRBJ1-2; D not certain. Germline CDR1 reads SGDLS; CDR2 reads YYNGEE. The CDR3 is 15 residues long. The germline V and J ends were trimmed by 0 bases and 7 bases, with 16 bases remaining between them. The CDR3 region is CASSVATSSAGGYTF. CDR3 nucleotide sequence: TGTGCCAGCAGCGTAGCTACTTCCAGCGCGGGTGGCTACACCTTC.